The clone carrying this T cell receptor (beta chain) was recorded once. Its antigen remains unknown. The record originates from a study of OX40 agonist ivuxolimab in advanced cancers. Notes on the study in general: Low normalized T-cell clonal expansion was also seen in some nonresponders.

Assay: immunoSEQ multiplex PCR; the TCRdb copy retains only in-frame clones and omits some. The sample holds some 25,000 clones; 80% to 90% are singletons and the top ten take approximately 9.5%. The receptor was isolated from an adult with an advanced solid tumor such as melanoma, head and neck, liver or kidney cancer. Source: CD4+ or CD8+ T cells sorted from blood, taken in a trial of the OX40 agonist ivuxolimab.

This chain's CDR3 is CASSLDQQGSTNTGELFF. Written as DNA, the CDR3 is TGTGCCAGCAGCTTAGATCAGCAGGGGTCAACCAACACCGGGGAGCTGTTTTTT. The chain joins TRBV11-3 to TRBJ2-2; D possibly corresponds to TRBD1 (6 bases). CDR1 is SGHNT, CDR2 YENEEA, per germline. Trimming took 0 bases from V and 2 from J, leaving 16 bases between them. The CDR3 is 18 residues long.